Reported below is one T cell receptor (beta chain). Its antigen is unknown. Measured with immunoSEQ multiplex PCR; TCRdb has only the in-frame clones, and not every one. The table has about 370,000 clones, about nine tenths seen once. V shed 5 bases and J shed 5 bases, with 13 bases lying between them. CDR1 is PRHDT and CDR2 is FYEKMQ in the germline V gene (reference sequence). This CDR3 is built from 13 residues. This specimen comes from a study of Ad26.COV2.S vaccination and SARS-CoV-2 variants. On the study more broadly: Donor had been placed in the Ad26.COV2.S arm of the COV1001 trial.

Treatment given: some 20 received Ad26.COV2.S at low or high dose, single or two shots; about 5 received placebo; per-sample allocation not given. On day 63 after the first injection, vaccine and placebo recipients gave samples. In Boston, the donor was an adult between 18-55 years of age. Study-wide results and caveats: The TCR breadth and depth analyses may have understated or missed part of the total T cell responses.

This TCR derives from a person between 18 and 65 years old who received the Ad26.COV2.S COVID-19 vaccine or a placebo. This sequence joins TRBV13 and TRBJ2-7, with D possibly called TRBD1 or TRBD2 (5 bases each). This sample comprised peripheral blood, obtained in a trial of Ad26.COV2.S vaccine versus placebo. The DNA for the CDR3 is TGTGCCAGCAGCCTCGGGGCCGTGAACGAGCAGTACTTC. Its protein is CASSLGAVNEQYF.